These 28 T cell receptor beta chains were sequenced from one sample in a study of shared clonotypes between healthy human individuals (dated by TCRdb to about 2020). The method behind the library was the immunoSEQ multiplex PCR assay. The source is immuneACCESS, and TCRdb retained only in-frame sequences with V and J called. Part of the clones is not carried over; for the studies checked, unresolved V genes explain less than half of this, and the remainder is unexplained. The sample profile shows about 610,000 clones; almost 97% of them were found once. About 0.06% of the sample is held by the ten biggest clonotypes. Sequencing used naive CD4+ T cells sorted from blood. Per the publication, the cell subset or site label means: CD45RA+ positively selected. The receptors shown here come from a woman younger than 45 in good health.

The V gene is TRBV29-1, the J gene TRBJ2-1; no reliable D call. The CDR3 consists of 13 residues. V was clipped by 4 bases and J by 2 bases, with 9 bases between them. Germline CDR1 reads SQVTM; CDR2 reads ANQGSEA. CDR3 coding DNA: TGCAGCGTTGCACTGAATCCCTACAATGAGCAGTTCTTC. This sequence encodes CSVALNPYNEQFF.

The DNA for the CDR3 is TGTGCCAGTAGTAACCCCGGGACAGGGGATGGACACGAGCAGTACTTC. Translating gives CASSNPGTGDGHEQYF. The chain employs TRBV19 and TRBJ2-7, with 10 bases aligning to TRBD1. After removal of 4 bases from V and 5 bases from J, the junction contained 11 bases not matched to a gene. Looked up from germline, CDR1 is LNHDA and CDR2 is SQIVND (reference sequence). The CDR3 extends over 16 amino acids.

The V gene is TRBV19, the J gene TRBJ2-7; a possible D gene is TRBD2 (6 bases). This CDR3 comprises 15 residues. V dropped 5 bases and J dropped 0 bases, with 14 bases sitting between them. CDR1 is LNHDA and CDR2 is SQIVND in the germline V gene (reference sequence). The CDR3 sequence is CASSARRGYSYEQYF. CDR3 nucleotide sequence: TGTGCCAGTAGTGCCCGTCGGGGGTACTCCTACGAGCAGTACTTC.

This chain joins TRBV2 and TRBJ2-7, with D perhaps assigned TRBD1 or TRBD2 (5 bases each). The CDR3 is 13 amino acids. Looked up from germline, CDR1 is SNHLY and CDR2 is FYNNEI. V was shortened by 6 bases and J by 8 bases, with 17 bases between the two germline ends. CDR3 coding DNA: TGTGCCAGCAGCTTGGGGGAACCTGGACAGCAGTACTTC. Translation gives CASSLGEPGQQYF. The full variable domain, rest sourced from reference TRBV2 and TRBJ2-7, is EPEVTQTPSHQVTQMGQEVILRCVPISNHLYFYWYRQILGQKVEFLVSFYNNEISEKSEIFDDQFSVERPDGSNFTLKIRSTKLEDSAMYFCASSLGEPGQQYFGPGTRLTVT.

V and J are TRBV7-9 and TRBJ2-5, with a tentative D call TRBD1 (6 bases). The J call is in doubt because the DNA end fits TRBJ2-7 better. Germline loops: CDR1 SEHNR, CDR2 FQNEAQ (reference sequence). CDR3 length: 14 amino acids. The CDR3, as DNA: TGTGCCAGCAGCGGTGCCACAGGGTTAGGCGAGCAGTACTTC. Translated, it gives CASSGATGLGEQYF.

As to this clone: The same CDR3 is also encoded by other DNA sequences in this sample. J is TRBJ2-7 and V is TRBV7-9, with D perhaps given as TRBD1 or TRBD2 (5 bases each). The CDR3 has 14 amino acids. Between the trimmed V and J ends, which lost 0 bases and 4 bases, there was a span of 10 bases. The germline gives CDR1 SEHNR, CDR2 FQNEAQ (reference sequence). CDR3: CASSLAGTFYEQYF. The DNA of the CDR3 is TGTGCCAGCAGCTTAGCGGGGACGTTTTACGAGCAGTACTTC. The full variable domain, completed using reference TRBV7-9 and TRBJ2-7, is DTGVSQNPRHKITKRGQNVTFRCDPISEHNRLYWYRQTLGQGPEFLTYFQNEAQLEKSRLLSDRFSAERPKGSFSTLEIQRTEQGDSAMYLCASSLAGTFYEQYFGPGTRLTVT.

The rearrangement links TRBV5-1 to TRBJ2-3, with 11 bases matching TRBD2. Germline V gene sequence: CDR1 SGHRS, CDR2 YFSETQ. There are 17 residues in the CDR3. V shed 5 bases and J 0 bases; nucleotides not matched to a gene: 8. The CDR3 here is CASRSSLAGGSTDTQYF. The CDR3 DNA sequence: TGCGCCAGCAGAAGCTCCTTAGCGGGAGGGAGCACAGATACGCAGTATTTT.

V usage is TRBV19 and J usage is TRBJ1-2; D might be TRBD1 (5 bases). CDR3 length: 14 amino acids. The germline V gene encodes CDR1 LNHDA and CDR2 SQIVND (reference sequence). Trimming stripped 5 bases from V and 2 bases from J, with 12 bases between. The CDR3 reads CASSAQGDNYGYTF. For the CDR3, the DNA is TGTGCCAGTAGTGCCCAAGGGGACAACTATGGCTACACCTTC.

The chain employs TRBV6-5 and TRBJ2-5; tentative D call: TRBD2 (5 bases). Germline loops: CDR1 MNHEY, CDR2 SVGAGI. The V gene lost 6 bases and the J gene lost 4 bases, with 15 bases spanning the gap. The CDR3 is 14 residues long. As DNA, the CDR3 is TGTGCCAGCAGCCACGGGGTCTCCGGAGAGACCCAGTACTTC. As protein: CASSHGVSGETQYF.

The V call is TRBV27, the J call TRBJ2-7, with 12 nucleotides matching TRBD2. CDR1 is MNHEY, CDR2 SMNVEV, per germline (reference sequence). The CDR3 is made up of 16 amino acids. J was trimmed by 5 bases and V by 5 bases; bases with no gene match: 10. CDR3 protein: CASSPTSGGFIDEQYF. CDR3 coding DNA: TGTGCCAGCAGTCCCACTAGCGGGGGGTTTATCGACGAGCAGTACTTC.

The V call is TRBV6-6, the J call TRBJ2-7; 7 bases align to TRBD1. Trimming at V came to 9 bases and at J to 3 bases, leaving 8 bases not matched to a gene. The CDR3 runs to 13 residues. Germline CDR1 reads MNHNY; CDR2 reads SVGAGI (reference sequence). The CDR3 spells CASRDRELYEQYF. The CDR3 DNA sequence: TGTGCCAGTCGAGACAGGGAACTCTACGAGCAGTACTTC.

The rearrangement uses TRBV5-6 and TRBJ1-2, with TRBD1 matching 7 bases. This CDR3 has 14 amino acids. J gave up 2 bases and V 4 bases, and 5 bases lay outside the gene matches. Germline assignment: CDR1 SGHDT and CDR2 YYEEEE. CDR3 nucleotides: TGTGCCAGCAGCCGCTCGGGACAGAACTATGGCTACACCTTC. It is translated as CASSRSGQNYGYTF.

In its sample, this clone was seen once. The chain recombines TRBV18 with TRBJ2-2; 14 bases map to TRBD2. V dropped 3 bases and J dropped 4; count of bases not matched to a gene: 4. The CDR3 spans 17 residues. Germline V CDR1 and CDR2: KGHSH, LQKENI. The CDR3 DNA is TGTGCCAGCTCACCCGGGACTAGCGGGAGATCCACCGGGGAGCTGTTTTTT. It is translated as CASSPGTSGRSTGELFF.

The chain links TRBV9 to TRBJ1-5, with D possibly being TRBD1 (6 bases). V was clipped by 0 bases and J by 6 bases, with 13 bases between them. CDR3 length: 15 amino acids. The germline V gene has CDR1 SGDLS and CDR2 YYNGEE. Here the CDR3 DNA reads TGTGCCAGCAGCGTAGGGGGGGCGGCTGGTCAGCCCCAGCATTTT. As protein: CASSVGGAAGQPQHF.

V and J are TRBV28 and TRBJ2-5; D perhaps matches TRBD2 (5 bases). The V and J ends lost 5 bases and 2 bases respectively, with 21 bases between them. The CDR3 runs to 17 residues. The V gene's germline CDR1 is MDHEN and CDR2 SYDVKM. The CDR3 DNA reads as TGTGCCAGCAGTCCCCTTACTGTAGTAGCGTGGCAAGAGACCCAGTACTTC. Translated, it gives CASSPLTVVAWQETQYF.

The V and J genes are TRBV30 and TRBJ1-2, with 8 nucleotides matching TRBD1. CDR1 and CDR2 (germline): GTSNPN, SVGIG (reference sequence). This CDR3 spans 13 amino acids. Germline trimming cut 0 bases from V and 7 bases from J; bases unmatched to any gene: 4. The CDR3 bases are TGTGCCTGGAGTGTCGGGACAGGCCCTGGCTACACCTTC. Its protein is CAWSVGTGPGYTF.

The chain combines TRBV27 with TRBJ2-2; 12 positions agree with TRBD1. The germline V gene has CDR1 MNHEY and CDR2 SMNVEV (reference sequence). J gave up 8 bases and V 4 bases, and 2 bases lay outside the gene matches. The CDR3 is made up of 14 amino acids. The CDR3 DNA follows: TGTGCCAGCAGTTGGGACAGGGGGCAAGGGGAGCTGTTTTTT. Translated: CASSWDRGQGELFF.

The chain recombines TRBV28 with TRBJ2-3; D may match TRBD1 or TRBD2 (7 bases each). The germline CDR1 and CDR2 sequences are MDHEN and SYDVKM. The length of the CDR3 is 18 residues. V was clipped by 2 bases and J by 6 bases, with 24 bases between them. CDR3 sequence reads: CASSLVTGTGRWADTQYF. DNA of the CDR3: TGTGCCAGCAGTTTAGTGACAGGGACCGGGAGGTGGGCGGATACGCAGTATTTT. The variable domain in full, completed from reference TRBV28 and TRBJ2-3, reads DVKVTQSSRYLVKRTGEKVFLECVQDMDHENMFWYRQDPGLGLRLIYFSYDVKMKEKGDIPEGYSVSREKKERFSLILESASTNQTSMYLCASSLVTGTGRWADTQYFGPGTRLTVL.

The rearrangement joins TRBV7-9 to TRBJ2-3; D call uncertain. The germline V gene has CDR1 SEHNR and CDR2 FQNEAQ (reference sequence). V was shortened by 8 bases and J by 0 bases, with 15 bases between the two germline ends. This CDR3 comprises 15 residues. The CDR3 nucleotides read TGTGCCAGCTCCTCTTACAGCCAAAGCACAGATACGCAGTATTTT. Translated, it gives CASSSYSQSTDTQYF.

This chain joins TRBV2 and TRBJ1-2; 12 bases match TRBD1. From germline, CDR1 is SNHLY and CDR2 FYNNEI. With 7 bases clipped from V and 1 base from J, the junction kept 13 bases outside the gene matches. The CDR3 runs to 18 residues. CDR3 DNA sequence: TGTGCCAGCACCGGGGGGCGGGGACAGGGGGCGGATAACTATGGCTACACCTTC. This codes for CASTGGRGQGADNYGYTF.

V usage is TRBV19 and J usage is TRBJ2-7; D is unresolved. V lost 5 bases and J 0 bases, leaving 11 bases between the germline ends. CDR3 length equals 14 residues. Germline CDR1 reads LNHDA; CDR2 reads SQIVND (reference sequence). The CDR3 loop reads CASSRQVSSYEQYF. The CDR3 region has the DNA TGTGCCAGTAGTCGCCAAGTCAGCTCCTACGAGCAGTACTTC.

The rearrangement uses TRBV28 and TRBJ1-3, with 7 bases that match TRBD1. Germline CDR1 and CDR2: MDHEN and SYDVKM. The V gene end was trimmed by 6 bases and the J gene end by 2 bases; junction bases not matched to a gene: 7. This CDR3 region has 15 residues. The CDR3 region has the DNA TGTGCCAGCAGCTACGGGACAGCCACTGGAAACACCATATATTTT. Residues: CASSYGTATGNTIYF.

The chain combines TRBV29-1 with TRBJ2-7; TRBD2 agrees at 8 bases. The length of the CDR3 is 13 residues. With V trimmed by 4 bases and J by 3 bases, 5 bases remained unmatched. CDR1 and CDR2 from the germline V gene are SQVTM and ANQGSEA. The CDR3 region has the DNA TGCAGCGTTGCCGGCACTAGCGGCTACGAGCAGTACTTC. Its translation: CSVAGTSGYEQYF.

This chain joins TRBV15 and TRBJ2-7, with 14 nucleotides matching TRBD2. This CDR3 spans 16 amino acids. Germline loops: CDR1 LNHNV, CDR2 YYDKDF (reference sequence). The ends lost 5 bases at V and 7 bases at J; junction bases unmatched: 10. The CDR3, as DNA: TGTGCCACCAGCTCGGGACGGACTAGCGGGAGGAATGAGCAGTACTTC. It encodes CATSSGRTSGRNEQYF.

The count of this clone is one. The chain combines TRBV5-5 with TRBJ2-7, with D perhaps matching TRBD1 (7 bases). Between the trimmed V and J ends, which lost 3 bases and 2 bases, there was a span of 12 bases. The CDR3 covers 14 residues. CDR1 and CDR2 from the germline V gene are SGHKS and YYEKEE (reference sequence). CDR3: CASSWGDRAYEQYF. The CDR3 DNA reads TGTGCCAGCAGCTGGGGGGACAGAGCCTACGAGCAGTACTTC.

V and J are TRBV6-5 and TRBJ1-5, with D possibly being TRBD1 (6 bases). V lost 8 bases, J lost 4 bases, and 15 bases lay in between. The CDR3 runs to 14 residues. CDR1 and CDR2 from the germline V gene are MNHEY and SVGAGI. The CDR3 spells CASAARGRNQPQHF. As DNA, the CDR3 is TGTGCCAGCGCCGCCCGGGGGCGTAATCAGCCCCAGCATTTT.

This chain uses TRBV6-1 with TRBJ1-1, with D hard to call. The ends were cut back, 11 bases at V and 3 bases at J, with 7 bases in the middle. CDR3 size: 10 residues. Germline V gives CDR1 MNHNS, CDR2 SASEGT. The CDR3 reads CAHRDTEAFF. CDR3 sequence (DNA): TGTGCCCACCGGGACACTGAAGCTTTCTTT.

This chain connects TRBV19 to TRBJ1-2; 7 bases are shared with TRBD1. The CDR3 runs to 18 residues. Germline V gene lookup returns CDR1 LNHDA and CDR2 SQIVND (reference sequence). The trim removed 6 bases at V and 0 bases at J, leaving 16 bases unmatched. For the CDR3, the DNA is TGTGCCAGTAGCACCGGCCGCAAACAGGGGATAGCTAACTATGGCTACACCTTC. Residues: CASSTGRKQGIANYGYTF.